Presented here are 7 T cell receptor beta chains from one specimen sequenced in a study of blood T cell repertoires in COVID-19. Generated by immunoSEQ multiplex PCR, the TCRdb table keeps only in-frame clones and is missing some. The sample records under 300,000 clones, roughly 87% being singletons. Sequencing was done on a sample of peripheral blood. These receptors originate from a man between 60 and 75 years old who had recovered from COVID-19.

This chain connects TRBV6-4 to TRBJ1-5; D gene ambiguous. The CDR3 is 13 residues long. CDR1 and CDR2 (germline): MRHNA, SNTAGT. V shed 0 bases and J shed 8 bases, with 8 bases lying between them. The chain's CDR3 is CASSDSWEEPQHF. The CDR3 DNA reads TGTGCCAGCAGTGACTCCTGGGAGGAGCCCCAGCATTTT.

The CDR3 bases are TGTGCCAGCAGGCGGGGGCAGGGCTCTGAAGCTTTCTTT. Translation gives CASRRGQGSEAFF. The chain joins TRBV2 to TRBJ1-1, with D tentatively TRBD1 (6 bases). This CDR3 has 13 amino acids. In germline, CDR1 is SNHLY, CDR2 FYNNEI. With 6 bases removed from V and 6 bases from J, the gap between germline ends came to 14 bases.

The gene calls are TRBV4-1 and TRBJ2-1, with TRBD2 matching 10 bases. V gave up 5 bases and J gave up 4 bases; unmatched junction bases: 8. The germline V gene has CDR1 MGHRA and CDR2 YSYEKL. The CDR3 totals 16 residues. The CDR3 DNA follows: TGCGCCAGCAGCTCCGATACTAGCGGGGAATACAATGAGCAGTTCTTC. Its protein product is CASSSDTSGEYNEQFF.

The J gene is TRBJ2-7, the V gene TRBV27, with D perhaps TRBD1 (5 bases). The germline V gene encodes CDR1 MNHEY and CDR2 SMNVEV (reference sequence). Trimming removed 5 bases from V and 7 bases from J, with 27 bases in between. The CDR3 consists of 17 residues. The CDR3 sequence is CASSPLFPAQGVWEQYF. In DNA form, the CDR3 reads TGTGCCAGCAGTCCCCTGTTCCCGGCCCAAGGGGTGTGGGAGCAGTACTTC.

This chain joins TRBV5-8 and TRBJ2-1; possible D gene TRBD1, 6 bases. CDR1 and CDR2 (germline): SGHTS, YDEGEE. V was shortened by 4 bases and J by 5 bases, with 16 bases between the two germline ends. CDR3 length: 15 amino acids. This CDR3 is CASSTFQGRNNEQFF. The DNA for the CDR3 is TGTGCCAGCAGCACATTTCAGGGGCGGAACAATGAGCAGTTCTTC.

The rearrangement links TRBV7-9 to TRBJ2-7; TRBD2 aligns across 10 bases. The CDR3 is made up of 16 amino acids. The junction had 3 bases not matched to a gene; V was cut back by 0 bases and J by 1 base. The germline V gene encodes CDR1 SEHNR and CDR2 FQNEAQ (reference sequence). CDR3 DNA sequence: TGTGCCAGCAGCTTAGCCTGGACTAGCGGTTCCTACGAGCAGTACTTC. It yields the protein CASSLAWTSGSYEQYF.

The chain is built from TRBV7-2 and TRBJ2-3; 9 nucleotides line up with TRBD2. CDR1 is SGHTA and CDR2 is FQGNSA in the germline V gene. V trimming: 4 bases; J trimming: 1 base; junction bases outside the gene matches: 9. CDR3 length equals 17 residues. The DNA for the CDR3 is TGTGCCAGCAGCTCGGAGCGGGGGGCCTTTCGCACAGATACGCAGTATTTT. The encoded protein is CASSSERGAFRTDTQYF.